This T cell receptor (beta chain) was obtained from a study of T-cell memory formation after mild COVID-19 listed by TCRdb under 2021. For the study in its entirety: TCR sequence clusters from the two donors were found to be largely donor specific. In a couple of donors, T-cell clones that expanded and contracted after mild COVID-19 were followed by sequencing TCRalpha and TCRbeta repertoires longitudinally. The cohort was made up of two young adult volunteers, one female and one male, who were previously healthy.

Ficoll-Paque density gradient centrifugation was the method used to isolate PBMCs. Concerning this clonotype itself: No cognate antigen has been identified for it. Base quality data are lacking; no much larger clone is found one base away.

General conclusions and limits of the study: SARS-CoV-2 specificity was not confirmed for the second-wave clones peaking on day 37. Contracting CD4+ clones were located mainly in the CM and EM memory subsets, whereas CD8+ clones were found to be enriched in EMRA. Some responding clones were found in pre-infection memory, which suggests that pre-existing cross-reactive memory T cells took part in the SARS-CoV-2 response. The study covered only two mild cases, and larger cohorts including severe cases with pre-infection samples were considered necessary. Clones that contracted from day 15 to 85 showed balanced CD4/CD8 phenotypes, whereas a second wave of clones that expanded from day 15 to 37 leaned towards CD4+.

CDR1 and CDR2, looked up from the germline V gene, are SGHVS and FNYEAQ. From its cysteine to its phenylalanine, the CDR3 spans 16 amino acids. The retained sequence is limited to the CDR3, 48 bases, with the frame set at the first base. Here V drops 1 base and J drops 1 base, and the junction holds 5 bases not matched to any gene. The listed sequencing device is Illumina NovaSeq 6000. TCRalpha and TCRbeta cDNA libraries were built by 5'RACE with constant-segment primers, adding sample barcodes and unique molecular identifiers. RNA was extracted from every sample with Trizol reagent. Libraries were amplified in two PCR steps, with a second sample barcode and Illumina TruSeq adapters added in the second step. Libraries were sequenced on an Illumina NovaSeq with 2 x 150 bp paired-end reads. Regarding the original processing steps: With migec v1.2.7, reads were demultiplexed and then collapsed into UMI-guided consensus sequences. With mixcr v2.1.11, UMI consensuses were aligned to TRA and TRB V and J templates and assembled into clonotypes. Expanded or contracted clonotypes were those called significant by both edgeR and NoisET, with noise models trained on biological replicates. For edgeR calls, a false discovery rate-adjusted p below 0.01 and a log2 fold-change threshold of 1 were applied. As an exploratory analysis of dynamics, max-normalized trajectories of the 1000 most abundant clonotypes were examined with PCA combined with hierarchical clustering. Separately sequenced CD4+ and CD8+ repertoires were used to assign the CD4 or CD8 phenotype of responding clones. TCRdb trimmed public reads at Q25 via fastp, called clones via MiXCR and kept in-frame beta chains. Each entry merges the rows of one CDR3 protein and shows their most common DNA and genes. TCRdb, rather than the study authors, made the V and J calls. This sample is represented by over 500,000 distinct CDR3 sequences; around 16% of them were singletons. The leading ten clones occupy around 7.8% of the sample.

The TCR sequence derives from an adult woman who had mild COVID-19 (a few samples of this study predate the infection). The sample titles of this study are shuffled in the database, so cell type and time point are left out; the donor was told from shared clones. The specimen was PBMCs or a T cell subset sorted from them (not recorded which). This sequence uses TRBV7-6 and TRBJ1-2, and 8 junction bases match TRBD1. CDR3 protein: CASSLGAGQDNYGYTF. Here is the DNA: TGTGCCAGCAGCTTAGGAGCGGGACAGGATAACTATGGCTACACCTTC.